This T cell receptor (beta chain) was sequenced in a study of cytomegalovirus exposure and HLA in healthy donors. Study-wide results and caveats: Later analysis found that TCR beta chains associated with HLA were more clonally expanded than other, equally common chains. Presence/absence comparisons presumed near-even sequencing depth among donors.

As concerns this clone: Its antigen is not known.

PCR was performed using 60 Vbeta and 13 Jbeta primers. Study processing details: The count from a later analysis was roughly 80 million unique TCR beta chains, around 10 million of them shared. Sequenced by immunoSEQ multiplex PCR; TCRdb stores in-frame clones only, minus some. V and J calls and clone size come straight from that table; D and trimming were deduced from the DNA. The repertoire holds about 200,000 clones, with roughly 80% as singletons. The source material was PBMCs. The origin of this receptor is a woman between 35 and 50 years old in good health and CMV-seronegative.

The CDR3 DNA is TGTGCCAGCAGACAGGGGGTGCAGGAGTACCACTACGAGCAGTACTTC. It translates to CASRQGVQEYHYEQYF. The chain carries TRBV27 and TRBJ2-7; 8 nucleotides align to TRBD1. After removal of 6 bases from V and 3 bases from J, the junction contained 13 bases not matched to a gene. The CDR3 is made up of 16 amino acids. CDR1 is MNHEY and CDR2 is SMNVEV in the germline V gene (reference sequence).